The T cell receptor beta chain described here comes from a study of OX40 agonist ivuxolimab in advanced cancers. Turning to the study itself: The patients received ivuxolimab by intravenous route every 2 weeks at 0.01 to 10 mg/kg. Points from the study as a whole: Blood T cells, both CD4+ and CD8+, expanded clonally by week 6 at 0.1 to 3.0 mg/kg. CD8+ T cells showed, on average, more clonal expansion than CD4+ cells.

On this clone: Its antigen remains unknown.

Sequencing used immunoSEQ multiplex PCR; TCRdb keeps in-frame clones, though not all of them. The data show about 92,000 clones, with 84% seen just once and under 7% held by the top ten. CDR3 length: 15 residues. Germline CDR1 and CDR2: LNHNV and YYDKDF (reference sequence). V was pared by 0 bases and J by 7 bases, with 6 bases of the junction left unmatched. The sequence came from an adult with an advanced solid tumor such as melanoma, head and neck, liver or kidney cancer. The material sequenced was CD4+ or CD8+ T cells sorted from blood, taken in a trial of the OX40 agonist ivuxolimab. The chain carries TRBV15 and TRBJ2-7; 10 bases match TRBD1. The CDR3 DNA sequence: TGTGCCACCAGCAGAGATAGGACAGGGGGTCTTGAGCAGTACTTC. Amino acids: CATSRDRTGGLEQYF.